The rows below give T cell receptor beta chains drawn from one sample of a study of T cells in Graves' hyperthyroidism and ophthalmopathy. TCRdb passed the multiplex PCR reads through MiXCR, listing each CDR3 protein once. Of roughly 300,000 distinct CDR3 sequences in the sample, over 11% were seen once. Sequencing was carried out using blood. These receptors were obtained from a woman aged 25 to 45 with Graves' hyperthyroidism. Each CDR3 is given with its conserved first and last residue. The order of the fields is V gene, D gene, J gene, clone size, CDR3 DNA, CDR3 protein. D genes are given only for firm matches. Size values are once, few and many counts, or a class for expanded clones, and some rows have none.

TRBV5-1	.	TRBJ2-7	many	TGTGCCAGCAGCTTGGCGAGCGGCTACGAGCAGTACTTC	CASSLASGYEQYF
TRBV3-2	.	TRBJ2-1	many	TGTGCCAGCCAGCGACTAGCGGCTTACTCCTACAATGAGCAGTTCTTC	CASQRLAAYSYNEQFF
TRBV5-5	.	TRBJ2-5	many	TGTGCCAGCAGCCGCGTTCTCTCGTTCCAAGAGACCCAGTACTTC	CASSRVLSFQETQYF
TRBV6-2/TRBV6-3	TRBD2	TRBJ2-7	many	TGTGCCAGCAGTTACTCGATCTGGACTAGCGGGAGTAATTACGAGCAGTACTTC	CASSYSIWTSGSNYEQYF
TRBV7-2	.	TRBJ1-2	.	TGTGCCAGCAGCTTAGATTATGGGGATGGCTACACCTTC	CASSLDYGDGYTF
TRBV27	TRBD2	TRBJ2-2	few	TGTGCCAGCAGGGGGACTAGCGGCCCCTCCGGGGAGCTGTTTTTT	CASRGTSGPSGELFF
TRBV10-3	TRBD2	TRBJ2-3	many	TGTGCCATCAGCGAAGGACTAGCGGGAGTACTTCCAGATACGCAGTATTTT	CAISEGLAGVLPDTQYF
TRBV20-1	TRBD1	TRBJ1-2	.	TGCAGTGCTACGGACAGGGGGGGTTATGGCTACACCTTC	CSATDRGGYGYTF
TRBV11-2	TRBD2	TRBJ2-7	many	TGTGCCAGCAGCACCACCGGAGTGCGGGAGACCTACTTC	CASSTTGVRETYF
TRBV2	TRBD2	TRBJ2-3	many	TGTGCCAGCAGTGTTGGCGGGGGACCGACGGATAGGCAGTATTTT	CASSVGGGPTDRQYF
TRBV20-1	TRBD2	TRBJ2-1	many	TGCAGTGCTCGAGCCGGGACTAGCGCCTTCAATGAGCAGTTCTTC	CSARAGTSAFNEQFF
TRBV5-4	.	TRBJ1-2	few	TGTGCCAGCAGCACCCGGGACGCCCAATATGGCTACACCTTC	CASSTRDAQYGYTF
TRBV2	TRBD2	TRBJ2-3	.	TGTGCCAGCAGTGGGCGGGAGAGGACAGATACGCAGTATTTT	CASSGRERTDTQYF
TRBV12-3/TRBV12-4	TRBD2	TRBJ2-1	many	TGTGCCAGCAGTTTAGCTAGCGGGAGCTATGAGCAGTTCTTC	CASSLASGSYEQFF
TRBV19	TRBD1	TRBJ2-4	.	TGTGCCAGTAGTGCTACAGGGGACAAAAACATTCAGTACTTC	CASSATGDKNIQYF
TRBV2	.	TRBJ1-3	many	TGTGCCAGCACAAGAGACCACTCTGGAAACACCATATATTTT	CASTRDHSGNTIYF
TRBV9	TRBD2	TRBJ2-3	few	TGTGCCAGCAGCTCCCAGCGGGAGGGCGATACGCAGTATTTT	CASSSQREGDTQYF
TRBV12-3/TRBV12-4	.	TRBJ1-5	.	TGTGCCAGCAGTTTTACATCGGGTGGAGGCAATCAGCCCCAGCATTTT	CASSFTSGGGNQPQHF
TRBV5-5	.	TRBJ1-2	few	TGTGCCAGCAGCTCCGGACTGCTCGGGGGGGATGGCTACACCTTC	CASSSGLLGGDGYTF
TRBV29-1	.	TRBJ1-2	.	TGCAGCGTTGAATGGGGGGCTCATGGCTACACCTTC	CSVEWGAHGYTF
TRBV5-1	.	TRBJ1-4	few	TGCGCCAGCAGCTTTGCAGGGCTAAATGAAAAACTGTTTTTT	CASSFAGLNEKLFF
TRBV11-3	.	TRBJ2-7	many	TGTGCCAGTAATAGCGGCTACGAGCAGTACTTC	CASNSGYEQYF
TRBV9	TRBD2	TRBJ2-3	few	TGTGCCAGCAGCGTAGAAGGGGAGGGGGATACGCAGTATTTT	CASSVEGEGDTQYF
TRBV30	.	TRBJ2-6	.	TGTGCCTGGAGTGAACAAGGAGGGGCCAACGTCCTGACTTTC	CAWSEQGGANVLTF
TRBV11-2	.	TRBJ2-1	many	TGTGCCAGCAGCTTAGGAAGCGTAAATGAGCAGTTCTTC	CASSLGSVNEQFF
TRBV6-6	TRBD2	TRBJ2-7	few	TGTGCCAGCAGTTACTCGTTAGCGGGAGGCGACGAGCAGTACTTC	CASSYSLAGGDEQYF
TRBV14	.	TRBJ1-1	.	TGTGCCAGCAGCCTCTTGATGAACACTGAAGCTTTCTTT	CASSLLMNTEAFF
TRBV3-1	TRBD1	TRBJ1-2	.	TGTGCCAGCACCCCAGGGGGGGCGGTCGTCTATGGCTACACCTTC	CASTPGGAVVYGYTF
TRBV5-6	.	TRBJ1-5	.	TGTGCCAGCAGCCCGACAGGAGGTCAGCCCCAGCATTTT	CASSPTGGQPQHF
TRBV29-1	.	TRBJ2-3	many	TGCAGCGTTGAGGAGGGCCCAGATACGCAGTATTTT	CSVEEGPDTQYF
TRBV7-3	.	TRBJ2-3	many	TGTGCCAGCAGCTATTACAGGGATGGGTTGACAGATACGCAGTATTTT	CASSYYRDGLTDTQYF
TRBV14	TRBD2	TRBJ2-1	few	TGTGCCAGCAGCCGACCCGCGGGAGTGTCCTACAATGAGCAGTTCTTC	CASSRPAGVSYNEQFF
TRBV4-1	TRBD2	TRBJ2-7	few	TGCGCCAGCAGCCCCCTCCCCCCTAGCGGGATGTTTTACGAGCAGTACTTC	CASSPLPPSGMFYEQYF
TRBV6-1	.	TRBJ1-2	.	TGTGCCAGCAGCCCCGCATTGGTAGATGGCTACACCTTC	CASSPALVDGYTF
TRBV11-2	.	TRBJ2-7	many	TGTGCCAGCAGCTTTACTAGTTACTACGAGCAGTACTTC	CASSFTSYYEQYF
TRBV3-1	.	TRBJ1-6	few	TGTGCCAGCAGCCCCGGGGCGCAGAATTCACCCCTCCACTTT	CASSPGAQNSPLHF
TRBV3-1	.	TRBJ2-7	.	TGTGCCAGCAGCCAAGCGGAAGGCGAGCAGTACTTC	CASSQAEGEQYF
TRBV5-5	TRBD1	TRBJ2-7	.	TGTGCCAGCAGCTTGCGGACAGGGGTAACCTACGAGCAGTACTTC	CASSLRTGVTYEQYF
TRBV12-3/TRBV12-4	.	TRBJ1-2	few	TGTGCCAGCAGTTTAGGGCCGGAGGGGGGCTACACCTTC	CASSLGPEGGYTF
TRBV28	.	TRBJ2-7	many	TGTGCCAGCAGTTTTATCGGGACACCATCGTCTAGGGAGCAGTACTTC	CASSFIGTPSSREQYF
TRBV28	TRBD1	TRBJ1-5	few	TGTGCCAGCAGGGACAGGGTGGGGGCGCAGCCCCAGCATTTT	CASRDRVGAQPQHF
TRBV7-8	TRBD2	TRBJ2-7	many	TGTGCCAGCAGCTTAAGGGAGGGCCCCCTCTACGAGCAGTACTTC	CASSLREGPLYEQYF
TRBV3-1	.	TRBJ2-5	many	TGTGCCAGCAGGAGCGACAGCCGGGTAGAGACCCAGTACTTC	CASRSDSRVETQYF
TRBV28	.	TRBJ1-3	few	TGTGCCAGCACAGTGGGGACGGACCGGGACACCATATATTTT	CASTVGTDRDTIYF
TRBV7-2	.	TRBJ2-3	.	TGTGCCAGCAGTTCTCAATTCGGGCGCACAGATACGCAGTATTTT	CASSSQFGRTDTQYF
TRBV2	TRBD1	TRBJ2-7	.	TGTGCCAGCAGTGAAGAGCCCTGGGACAGTCCCGAGCAGTACTTC	CASSEEPWDSPEQYF
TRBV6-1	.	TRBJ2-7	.	TGTGCCAGCAGTTGGGAAATTAGCTCCTACGAGCAGTACTTC	CASSWEISSYEQYF
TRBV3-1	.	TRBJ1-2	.	TGTGCCAGCAGCGGCACTTCCCTTCAGGAGAACTATGGCTACACCTTC	CASSGTSLQENYGYTF